Presented here are 30 T cell receptor beta chains from one specimen sequenced in a study of shared clonotypes between healthy human individuals. Measured with immunoSEQ multiplex PCR; TCRdb has only the in-frame clones, and not every one. Of about 2.4 million clones listed, approximately 93% were seen once; the top ten hold around 0.37%. Specimen: naive CD4+ T cells from PBMCs. Noted subset: CD45RA+ positively selected. The receptors were gathered from a man between 18 and 29 years old in good health. Some clones in this sample may be carry-over from other donors' samples.

The chain carries TRBV5-1 and TRBJ2-7; D is possibly TRBD1 (7 bases). This CDR3 is 16 amino acids long. The germline V gene has CDR1 SGHRS and CDR2 YFSETQ. V was shortened by 4 bases and J by 4 bases, with 21 bases between the two germline ends. CDR3 bases: TGCGCCAGCAGCCTGGAGGGGGCAGGGGTGGTTTACGAGCAGTACTTC. The encoded protein is CASSLEGAGVVYEQYF.

This clone has just one count. One end of the junction varies from germline; a read error may be responsible. The chain has TRBV6-1 and TRBJ2-7; no reliable D call. Per germline, CDR1 MNHNS and CDR2 SASEGT. CDR3 length: 11 amino acids. This chain's CDR3 is CASSLDYGQYF. CDR3 coding DNA: TGTGCCAGCAGTCTCGATTACGGGCAGTACTTC.

This chain joins TRBV28 and TRBJ1-1; D unclear. Looked up from germline, CDR1 is MDHEN and CDR2 is SYDVKM. This CDR3 contains 12 residues. The V gene lost 6 bases and the J gene lost 2 bases, with 7 bases spanning the gap. The CDR3 region is CASSVVNTEAFF. The CDR3 DNA is TGTGCCAGCAGCGTAGTAAACACTGAAGCTTTCTTT. Full variable domain (outside the CDR3, taken from reference TRBV28 and TRBJ1-1): DVKVTQSSRYLVKRTGEKVFLECVQDMDHENMFWYRQDPGLGLRLIYFSYDVKMKEKGDIPEGYSVSREKKERFSLILESASTNQTSMYLCASSVVNTEAFFGQGTRLTVV.

V is TRBV4-2 and J is TRBJ2-3; D remains ambiguous. The CDR3 has 13 amino acids. Trimming shortened V by 1 base and J by 6 bases, and 8 bases separated the two germline ends. Germline V gene data show CDR1 as LGHNA and CDR2 as YNFKEQ. The CDR3 DNA sequence: TGTGCCAGCAGCCAAGGGTTCCAGGATACGCAGTATTTT. It codes for CASSQGFQDTQYF.

This chain joins TRBV7-3 and TRBJ1-4; TRBD1 might be the D (6 bases). V dropped 0 bases and J dropped 7 bases, with 12 bases sitting between them. From germline, CDR1 is SGHTA and CDR2 FQGTGA. This CDR3 contains 15 residues. The CDR3 region is CASSLTGGAAEKLFF. For the CDR3, the DNA is TGTGCCAGCAGCTTAACGGGGGGCGCGGCTGAAAAACTGTTTTTT. The whole variable domain, filled in from reference TRBV7-3 and TRBJ1-4, reads GAGVSQTPSNKVTEKGKYVELRCDPISGHTALYWYRQSLGQGPEFLIYFQGTGAADDSGLPNDRFFAVRPEGSVSTLKIQRTERGDSAVYLCASSLTGGAAEKLFFGSGTQLSVL.

This clone was picked up one time. The V and J genes are TRBV18 and TRBJ2-7; D remains unclear. CDR1 is KGHSH, CDR2 LQKENI, per germline. V dropped 1 base and J dropped 6 bases, with 10 bases sitting between them. This CDR3 spans 13 amino acids. The CDR3 DNA reads as TGTGCCAGCTCACCACTAGCCCTTGTCGAGCAGTACTTC. It encodes CASSPLALVEQYF.

This sequence joins TRBV28 and TRBJ1-4; no reliable D call. CDR1 and CDR2 from the germline V gene are MDHEN and SYDVKM. Trimming removed 2 bases at V and 10 bases at J, with 14 bases between. The CDR3 has 14 residues. The CDR3 DNA reads TGTGCCAGCAGTTTAGGAGTTCCTCCCGGAAAACTGTTTTTT. It translates to CASSLGVPPGKLFF.

The chain combines TRBV6-5 with TRBJ2-7; D unresolved. The germline gives CDR1 MNHEY, CDR2 SVGAGI. CDR3 length: 13 amino acids. V lost 4 bases and J 2 bases, leaving 9 bases between the germline ends. CDR3 DNA sequence: TGTGCCAGCAGTTCGTATAGCCCCTACGAGCAGTACTTC. Translated, it gives CASSSYSPYEQYF.

The J gene is TRBJ2-7, the V gene TRBV28, with 9 nucleotides matching TRBD1. Unmatched junction bases numbered 4, after V lost 5 bases and J lost 2 bases. Per the germline V gene, CDR1 is MDHEN and CDR2 is SYDVKM. The CDR3 runs to 14 residues. CDR3 DNA: TGTGCCAGCAGTATGACAGGGGGTCCCTACGAGCAGTACTTC. This translates into CASSMTGGPYEQYF.

This clone was seen more than once but under ten times. The identical CDR3 is also encoded by other nucleotide sequences in the sample. This chain joins TRBV5-1 and TRBJ1-3; D possibly corresponds to TRBD1 (5 bases). V lost 4 bases to trimming and J lost 0 bases, with 8 bases between them. Germline V gene sequence: CDR1 SGHRS, CDR2 YFSETQ. The length of the CDR3 is 14 residues. As DNA, the CDR3 is TGCGCCAGCAGCGGGGGGTACTCTGGAAACACCATATATTTT. It is translated as CASSGGYSGNTIYF.

In the case of this clone: The sample has other DNA sequences that encode this CDR3 too. V is TRBV7-2 and J is TRBJ2-5; D unclear. Trimming took off 2 bases at V and 2 bases at J, with 6 bases between the two ends. This CDR3 has 13 amino acids. CDR1 is SGHTA, CDR2 FQGNSA, per germline. CDR3 sequence reads: CASSLSPQETQYF. CDR3 bases: TGTGCCAGCAGCTTATCACCTCAAGAGACCCAGTACTTC.

The genes are TRBV7-6 and TRBJ2-7; tentative D call: TRBD1 (6 bases). V was pared by 4 bases and J by 5 bases, with 15 bases between. CDR3 length equals 14 residues. Looked up from germline, CDR1 is SGHVS and CDR2 is FNYEAQ. This chain's CDR3 is CASSSRDTLNEQYF. Written as DNA, the CDR3 is TGTGCCAGCAGCTCCCGGGACACCTTAAACGAGCAGTACTTC.

The CDR3 loop reads CASSLWDSGRTEAFF. The CDR3 DNA follows: TGTGCCAGCAGCTTATGGGACAGTGGCCGCACTGAAGCTTTCTTT. V usage is TRBV7-6 and J usage is TRBJ1-1, with 7 bases aligning to TRBD1. CDR1 is SGHVS and CDR2 is FNYEAQ in the germline V gene. The CDR3 sequence is 15 residues long. Unmatched junction bases numbered 7, after V lost 2 bases and J lost 4 bases.

The chain carries TRBV9 and TRBJ2-3, with D maybe TRBD2 (5 bases). V lost 0 bases, J lost 9 bases, and 11 bases lay in between. CDR1 SGDLS and CDR2 YYNGEE come from the germline V gene. This CDR3 contains 13 residues. CDR3 sequence reads: CASSVGPSGTQYF. In nucleotides, the CDR3 is TGTGCCAGCAGCGTAGGGCCCAGCGGCACGCAGTATTTT.

This chain joins TRBV4-2 and TRBJ1-1; a possible D gene is TRBD1 (5 bases). Germline CDR1 reads LGHNA; CDR2 reads YNFKEQ. The CDR3 loop spans 13 amino acids. Trimming stripped 5 bases from V and 11 bases from J, with 18 bases between. The CDR3 protein is CASSLGLTTKAFF. CDR3 DNA sequence: TGTGCCAGCAGCTTGGGGCTCACCACGAAGGCTTTCTTT.

Comment on this clone: This specimen includes other DNA sequences encoding the same CDR3. The chain is built from TRBV28 and TRBJ2-7; no reliable D call. V dropped 6 bases and J dropped 2 bases, with 8 bases sitting between them. The CDR3 is made up of 12 amino acids. CDR1 and CDR2 from the germline V gene are MDHEN and SYDVKM. CDR3 sequence: CASRGAAYEQYF. The CDR3 DNA reads as TGTGCCAGCAGGGGCGCGGCCTACGAGCAGTACTTC.

This chain connects TRBV11-2 to TRBJ2-1; a possible D gene is TRBD1 (6 bases). CDR1 and CDR2 (germline): SGHAT, FQNNGV. The germline V and J ends were trimmed by 5 bases and 5 bases, with 13 bases remaining between them. There are 14 residues in the CDR3. CDR3 sequence (DNA): TGTGCCAGCAGCCCTACAGGGTTCCACAATGAGCAGTTCTTC. Its protein product is CASSPTGFHNEQFF.

V is TRBV28 and J is TRBJ2-3; D gene uncertain. This CDR3 comprises 14 residues. Germline loops: CDR1 MDHEN, CDR2 SYDVKM. V was clipped by 5 bases and J by 2 bases, with 11 bases between them. Here the CDR3 DNA reads TGTGCCAGCAGTCCCGCCGGCACCACAGATACGCAGTATTTT. Its translation is CASSPAGTTDTQYF.

DNA for the CDR3: TGTGCCAGCTCACCAATAGGGTCCGGGTCCTACGAGCAGTACTTC. Amino acid sequence: CASSPIGSGSYEQYF. The chain carries TRBV18 and TRBJ2-7; D is unclear. Germline assignment: CDR1 KGHSH and CDR2 LQKENI. CDR3 size: 15 residues. Trimming stripped 2 bases from V and 1 base from J, with 12 bases between.

Worth noting for this clone: This same CDR3 is encoded by further DNA sequences in the sample. V gene TRBV5-1 combines with J gene TRBJ2-5, with D perhaps matching TRBD2 (6 bases). With 2 bases removed from V and 2 bases from J, the gap between germline ends came to 10 bases. This CDR3 has 14 residues. Germline V CDR1 and CDR2: SGHRS, YFSETQ. The CDR3 sequence: CASSFFGGQETQYF. As DNA, the CDR3 is TGCGCCAGCAGCTTCTTCGGGGGTCAAGAGACCCAGTACTTC.

Here the CDR3 DNA reads TGCGCCAGCAGCCCACGAAGCCTCGCAGCGGGAGATTACAATGAGCAGTTCTTC. This sequence encodes CASSPRSLAAGDYNEQFF. V is TRBV4-3 and J is TRBJ2-1; 8 bases line up with TRBD2. The germline CDR1 and CDR2 sequences are LGHNA and YSLEER. V lost 4 bases, J lost 4 bases, and 15 bases stayed unmatched. The CDR3 sequence is 18 residues long.

Points on this clone: The sample contains more than one DNA sequence encoding this CDR3. This rearrangement joins TRBV2 to TRBJ1-6; D remains ambiguous. CDR3 length: 11 amino acids. CDR1 and CDR2 (germline): SNHLY, FYNNEI. V lost 4 bases to trimming and J lost 7 bases, with 2 bases between them. This CDR3 is CASSGNSPLHF. CDR3 in DNA: TGTGCCAGCAGTGGGAATTCACCCCTCCACTTT.

The chain couples TRBV30 to TRBJ1-2; no clear D gene. The CDR3 has 15 amino acids. In germline, CDR1 is GTSNPN, CDR2 SVGIG (reference sequence). Trimming stripped 1 base from V and 6 bases from J, with 18 bases between. The CDR3, as DNA: TGTGCCTGGAGTGCCCGAGGGCGGTTTATAGATGGCTACACCTTC. Protein sequence: CAWSARGRFIDGYTF. The full variable domain, completed using reference TRBV30 and TRBJ1-2, is SQTIHQWPATLVQPVGSPLSLECTVEGTSNPNLYWYRQAAGRGLQLLFYSVGIGQISSEVPQNLSASRPQDRQFILSSKKLLLSDSGFYLCAWSARGRFIDGYTFGSGTRLTVV.

The CDR3 DNA reads as TGTGCCAGCAGCCCAAACAGGGGGTACACAGATACGCAGTATTTT. The encoded protein is CASSPNRGYTDTQYF. This chain connects TRBV7-3 to TRBJ2-3; TRBD1 matches at 8 bases. Germline V gene sequence: CDR1 SGHTA, CDR2 FQGTGA. The CDR3 loop spans 15 amino acids. V shed 5 bases, J shed 2 bases, and the junction held 6 bases outside the gene matches.

The gene calls are TRBV28 and TRBJ1-2, with D perhaps TRBD1 (5 bases). V lost 6 bases, J lost 4 bases, and 12 bases lay in between. CDR3 size: 13 residues. Germline loops: CDR1 MDHEN, CDR2 SYDVKM. This chain's CDR3 is CASSYDRFYGYTF. The CDR3 bases are TGTGCCAGCAGCTACGACAGATTCTATGGCTACACCTTC.

J is TRBJ2-2 and V is TRBV5-4; D is ambiguous. The CDR3 runs to 14 residues. Germline loops: CDR1 SGHNT, CDR2 YYREEE (reference sequence). The V end was cut by 0 bases, the J end by 6 bases, with 9 bases between. CDR3 coding DNA: TGTGCCAGCAGCTTGGATGGTAGGGCCGGGGAGCTGTTTTTT. Its protein is CASSLDGRAGELFF.

The chain is built from TRBV28 and TRBJ2-5, with TRBD2 matching over 9 bases. Germline V gene sequence: CDR1 MDHEN, CDR2 SYDVKM. V gave up 8 bases and J gave up 6 bases; unmatched junction bases: 13. This CDR3 is 15 amino acids long. The CDR3 sequence: CASGPGTSTVQTQYF. For the CDR3, the DNA is TGTGCCAGCGGGCCCGGGACTAGCACGGTCCAGACCCAGTACTTC. The variable domain in full, completed from reference TRBV28 and TRBJ2-5, reads DVKVTQSSRYLVKRTGEKVFLECVQDMDHENMFWYRQDPGLGLRLIYFSYDVKMKEKGDIPEGYSVSREKKERFSLILESASTNQTSMYLCASGPGTSTVQTQYFGPGTRLLVL.

The CDR3 reads CASSTSLQRAYDLAKNIQYF. The CDR3 DNA follows: TGTGCCAGCAGCACATCCCTCCAGCGGGCGTATGACCTAGCCAAAAACATTCAGTACTTC. This rearrangement joins TRBV4-2 to TRBJ2-4; tentative D call: TRBD2 (6 bases). Deletions cut 5 bases from V and 0 bases from J, with 26 bases between. In germline, CDR1 is LGHNA, CDR2 YNFKEQ. The CDR3 has 20 residues.

CDR3 residues: CASSVATQTGGGNQPQHF. The CDR3 DNA follows: TGTGCCAGCAGCGTAGCCACCCAGACAGGGGGAGGCAATCAGCCCCAGCATTTT. The genes are TRBV9 and TRBJ1-5, with 9 nucleotides matching TRBD1. The germline V gene encodes CDR1 SGDLS and CDR2 YYNGEE. The V segment lost 0 bases and the J segment 2 bases; nucleotides outside the gene matches: 9. CDR3 size: 18 residues.

The rearrangement links TRBV14 to TRBJ1-2; the D is unclear. From germline, CDR1 is SGHDN and CDR2 FVKESK. Trimming took 4 bases from V and 4 from J, leaving 16 bases between them. The CDR3 contains 15 residues. The CDR3 sequence is CASSLSNGPPYGYTF. CDR3 DNA: TGTGCCAGCAGCCTCTCAAATGGGCCCCCCTATGGCTACACCTTC.